This T cell receptor (beta chain) originates from a study of T cell responses to AZD1222 COVID-19 vaccine. Study background: Second-dose intervals near 4 or 12 weeks were combined. Study observations and caveats: Per reports, nearly half of all spike-specific TCRs target regions that are unmutated in variants. Across the whole spike, CD4 TCRs peaked at regions 160-218 and 743-854. Spike-specific TCR repertoires showed rising breadth and depth after two AZD1222 doses.

Germline lookup yields CDR1 MNHNY and CDR2 SVGAGI (reference sequence). The CDR3 sequence is 14 residues long. The V gene lost 6 bases and the J gene lost 4 bases, with 12 bases spanning the gap. The method was immunoSEQ multiplex PCR; TCRdb's version includes in-frame clones alone and lacks a portion of them. The sample yields around 140,000 clones, around 91% seen once. In regard to this clone: Its target is not known.

The TCR originated in an adult in good health. J is TRBJ1-4 and V is TRBV6-6; D call uncertain. Sequenced here: peripheral blood, sampled on day 0 of AZD1222 vaccination. CDR3 DNA sequence: TGTGCCAGCAGGCCTCATACACTTAATGAAAAACTGTTTTTT. Translating gives CASRPHTLNEKLFF.